This T cell receptor beta chain is drawn from a study of CD8 T cells in Susac syndrome (dated by TCRdb to the late 2010s). Regarding the study in general: Repertoire sequencing was used to test whether CD8+ T cell activation and differentiation in Susac syndrome was antigen driven. Clonality of the CD8+ T cell repertoire was compared between eleven to twelve healthy donors, roughly 14 Susac syndrome patients and some 15 multiple sclerosis patients.

A note on this clonotype: Which antigen it targets is not known. No per-base quality is available; no much larger clone lies one base away.

RNA was extracted using the RNeasy kit, and about 0.5 to 1 ug of the RNA was reverse transcribed with random hexamers. The immunoSEQ multiplex PCR assay, which covers 54 Vbeta and 13 Jbeta segments, was used to amplify TCR beta CDR3 regions. To correct PCR amplification bias, a synthetic template baseline was used for both primer optimization and computational correction. Under the source paper's analysis protocol: Reads were assigned to V, D and J genes according to IMGT and analyzed in immunoSEQ Analyzer, with only productive sequences retained. Clonality was computed as one minus Shannon entropy normalized by log2 of the number of productive unique sequences. For each patient and control, public and private clones were evaluated among the 100 most prevalent clones. Clones were defined as Susac-specific if absent from the healthy and MS cohorts, from approximately 1,100 published viral clones and from other ImmuneACCESS disease sequences. TCRdb took the public reads, trimmed them with fastp at Q25, ran MiXCR for clone calling and kept in-frame beta chains. CDR3 protein sequences are deduplicated, and each keeps its most common genes and DNA. TCRdb assigned the V and J calls; the authors' analysis was not used. This sample has some 400,000 distinct CDR3 sequences in its table, and 75% to 90% of those were observed once. The top ten constitute more than 0.09% of the sample.

For CDR1 and CDR2, the germline V gene lists MNHEY and SVGAGI. V trim: 2 bases; J trim: 3 bases; unmatched bases: 16. The CDR3 sequence holds 18 residues, the cysteine and phenylalanine included. Of the read, only the CDR3 DNA is kept; its 54 bases are in frame from base 1. Peripheral blood CD8+ and CD4+ T cells from healthy donors, Susac syndrome patients and multiple sclerosis patients were profiled using high-throughput TCR beta sequencing. Multiple sclerosis controls were treatment-naive patients with stable or active relapsing-remitting disease fulfilling revised McDonald criteria. Bulk CD8+ and CD4+ T cells were purified by magnetic negative isolation, whereas CD8+ TEMRA cells were enriched by FACS. Blood was collected in EDTA tubes and processed within 24 hours, with PBMCs isolated through density gradient centrifugation. PBMCs intended for TCR sequencing were frozen in liquid nitrogen and were later thawed in a 37 degrees C water bath. The sorted or isolated CD4+, CD8+ and CD8+ TEMRA cells reached a purity of at least 90%.

Broader findings and caveats from the paper: The TCR sequencing and HLA analysis was acknowledged to have included a relatively small number of individuals.

Sequenced material: CD8+ T cells from PBMCs. The receptor chain draws on TRBV6-5 and TRBJ2-7; TRBD1 matches 7 bases in the middle. The clonotype originates from a human donor with multiple sclerosis. The DNA sequence is TGTGCCAGCAGTTACCCGCGGACCGACAGGGACCCATACTACGAGCAGTACTTC. Its translation reads: CASSYPRTDRDPYYEQYF.